A single sample gave rise to the 30 T cell receptor beta chains below, sequenced in a study of cytomegalovirus exposure and HLA in healthy donors. Both 60 Vbeta primers and 13 Jbeta primers went into the PCR. Here immunoSEQ multiplex PCR was the method, and the copy in TCRdb shows in-frame clones only, minus some. The sample yields some 130,000 clones, 75% to 85% seen once. Sequenced: PBMCs. All receptors derive from a male donor in good health and CMV-seronegative.

This clone was picked up one time. CDR3 coding DNA: TGTGCCAGCAGCCCTCTAGCGATAACGGCCTACGAGCAGTACTTC. Translating gives CASSPLAITAYEQYF. The chain joins TRBV7-2 to TRBJ2-7, with D perhaps matching TRBD2 (6 bases). V shed 5 bases and J shed 2 bases, with 16 bases lying between them. This CDR3 comprises 15 residues. Germline-derived CDR1 and CDR2 are SGHTA and FQGNSA. The whole variable domain, filled in from reference TRBV7-2 and TRBJ2-7, reads GAGVSQSPSNKVTEKGKDVELRCDPISGHTALYWYRQSLGQGLEFLIYFQGNSAPDKSGLPSDRFSAERTGGSVSTLTIQRTQQEDSAVYLCASSPLAITAYEQYFGPGTRLTVT.

As DNA, the CDR3 is TGTGCCAGCAGCGCTACCCACTACACCGGGGAGCTGTTTTTT. Protein: CASSATHYTGELFF. The V and J genes are TRBV9 and TRBJ2-2; D is ambiguous. Germline-derived CDR1 and CDR2 are SGDLS and YYNGEE. The CDR3 runs to 14 residues. The V end lost 3 bases, the J end lost 3 bases, and 9 bases lay between the germline ends.

J is TRBJ2-1 and V is TRBV10-1, with 7 bases aligning to TRBD2. The CDR3 loop spans 13 amino acids. V shed 4 bases and J 7 bases; nucleotides not matched to a gene: 4. The V gene's germline CDR1 is WNHNN and CDR2 SYGVQD (reference sequence). CDR3 loop: CASSGSGGNEQFF. Written as DNA, the CDR3 is TGCGCCAGCAGTGGCTCGGGGGGAAATGAGCAGTTCTTC.

With respect to this clone: Other DNA sequences in this specimen translate into the identical CDR3. V and J are TRBV6-1 and TRBJ1-4; D may be TRBD1 (6 bases). The CDR3 spans 15 residues. V lost 2 bases to trimming and J lost 9 bases, with 16 bases between them. The germline V gene encodes CDR1 MNHNS and CDR2 SASEGT. The CDR3 is CASSEPGTRPKKLFF. DNA for the CDR3: TGTGCCAGCAGTGAACCCGGGACACGGCCTAAAAAACTGTTTTTT.

The chain employs TRBV7-6 and TRBJ2-2, with unresolved D. CDR1 and CDR2 from the germline V gene are SGHVS and FNYEAQ. This CDR3 contains 15 residues. Trimming removed 1 base at V and 2 bases at J, with 8 bases between. The CDR3 bases are TGTGCCAGCAGCTTAGGGTTGCTAAACACCGGGGAGCTGTTTTTT. This gives the protein CASSLGLLNTGELFF.

V gene TRBV27 combines with J gene TRBJ2-7, with 8 bases matching TRBD1. This CDR3 has 17 residues. V shed 0 bases and J 0 bases; nucleotides not matched to a gene: 7. Germline V lookup: CDR1 MNHEY, CDR2 SMNVEV (reference sequence). The CDR3 nucleotides are TGTGCCAGCAGTTTATCGATAGGGACAGGTTCCTCCTACGAGCAGTACTTC. Residues: CASSLSIGTGSSYEQYF.

The chain carries TRBV11-2 and TRBJ1-4, with 7 nucleotides matching TRBD1. V was pared by 2 bases and J by 5 bases, with 8 bases of the junction left unmatched. Germline CDR1 SGHAT, CDR2 FQNNGV. This CDR3 is 16 amino acids long. The CDR3 is CASSLYSGTVNEKLFF. CDR3 coding DNA: TGTGCCAGCAGCTTATACTCCGGGACAGTAAATGAAAAACTGTTTTTT.

This clone was found a few times. The rearrangement uses TRBV7-8 and TRBJ2-7; no clear D gene. CDR3 length equals 14 residues. Trimming removed 5 bases at V and 0 bases at J, with 11 bases between. Per germline, CDR1 SGHVS and CDR2 FQNEAQ. In nucleotides, the CDR3 is TGTGCCAGCAGCCCGACGGCTAGCTCCTACGAGCAGTACTTC. It translates to CASSPTASSYEQYF. Supplemented by reference TRBV7-8 and TRBJ2-7, the full variable domain reads GAGVSQSPRYKVAKRGQDVALRCDPISGHVSLFWYQQALGQGPEFLTYFQNEAQLDKSGLPSDRFFAERPEGSVSTLKIQRTQQEDSAVYLCASSPTASSYEQYFGPGTRLTVT.

The chain employs TRBV2 and TRBJ2-7; D is undetermined. Deletions cut 8 bases from V and 5 bases from J, with 10 bases between. Germline V CDR1 and CDR2: SNHLY, FYNNEI. The CDR3 totals 11 residues. The CDR3: CASFGGNEQYF. CDR3 DNA sequence: TGTGCCAGCTTTGGCGGAAACGAGCAGTACTTC.

The gene calls are TRBV30 and TRBJ1-2, with a tentative D call TRBD1 (6 bases). The CDR3 is 14 amino acids. V dropped 0 bases and J dropped 7 bases, with 15 bases sitting between them. The germline V gene encodes CDR1 GTSNPN and CDR2 SVGIG (reference sequence). The CDR3 DNA sequence: TGTGCCTGGAGTGTACTGGGGGCGATTAGTGGCTACACCTTC. It codes for CAWSVLGAISGYTF.

This clone was seen just once. The J gene is TRBJ2-7, the V gene TRBV6-1, with a weak D call TRBD1 (6 bases). The length of the CDR3 is 13 residues. V gave up 2 bases and J gave up 3 bases, with 8 bases separating them. CDR1 and CDR2 (germline): MNHNS, SASEGT. CDR3 in DNA: TGTGCCAGCAGTGAACGCAGGGGCTACGAGCAGTACTTC. This encodes CASSERRGYEQYF.

The chain employs TRBV9 and TRBJ1-2; TRBD1 agrees at 8 bases. V was clipped by 4 bases and J by 6 bases; unmatched bases: 11. Per the germline V gene, CDR1 is SGDLS and CDR2 is YYNGEE. The CDR3 length is 15 residues. CDR3 protein: CASSTFQGAGDGYTF. Here the CDR3 DNA reads TGTGCCAGCAGCACCTTTCAGGGGGCCGGGGATGGCTACACCTTC.

The gene calls are TRBV19 and TRBJ2-7; 9 bases fit TRBD1. The germline gives CDR1 LNHDA, CDR2 SQIVND (reference sequence). Trimming removed 3 bases from V and 3 bases from J; junction bases left unmatched: 6. The CDR3 totals 15 residues. CDR3 sequence reads: CASSMPGTGLYEQYF. CDR3 bases: TGTGCCAGTAGTATGCCCGGGACAGGGCTCTACGAGCAGTACTTC.

J is TRBJ2-6 and V is TRBV6-4, with D possibly matching TRBD1 (6 bases). V was shortened by 3 bases and J by 4 bases, with 10 bases between the two germline ends. This CDR3 spans 15 amino acids. Germline values: CDR1 MRHNA, CDR2 SNTAGT. Here the CDR3 reads CASSETGSGANVLTF. CDR3 DNA sequence: TGTGCCAGCAGTGAAACAGGGTCCGGGGCCAACGTCCTGACTTTC.

This rearrangement joins TRBV19 to TRBJ2-2; D uncertain. Trimming cost V 2 bases and J 3 bases, with 4 bases left between them. Germline loops: CDR1 LNHDA, CDR2 SQIVND (reference sequence). The CDR3 is made up of 13 amino acids. The CDR3 is CASSIHHTGELFF. The DNA of the CDR3 is TGTGCCAGTAGTATACATCACACCGGGGAGCTGTTTTTT.

The chain is built from TRBV5-1 and TRBJ2-5, with D uncertain. The DNA end favors TRBJ2-7, so the J call may be wrong. Germline-derived CDR1 and CDR2 are SGHRS and YFSETQ. The CDR3 length is 13 residues. CDR3 loop: CASSLVRWGEQYF. CDR3 nucleotides: TGCGCCAGCAGCTTGGTTCGTTGGGGCGAGCAGTACTTC.

A few counts support this clone. The chain links TRBV11-2 to TRBJ2-7, with a possible D match to TRBD1 (5 bases). From germline, CDR1 is SGHAT and CDR2 FQNNGV. The CDR3 has 12 amino acids. Trimming removed 6 bases at V and 3 bases at J, with 9 bases between. CDR3 nucleotides: TGTGCCAGCAGAGGGGTGGGCTACGAGCAGTACTTC. Translating it yields CASRGVGYEQYF.

V usage is TRBV5-6 and J usage is TRBJ2-5; 8 bases are a match to TRBD1. The CDR3 is 14 amino acids. J was trimmed by 3 bases and V by 2 bases; bases with no gene match: 3. Looked up from germline, CDR1 is SGHDT and CDR2 is YYEEEE. CDR3 coding DNA: TGTGCCAGCAGCTTACAGACAGGGGAAGAGACCCAGTACTTC. Its translation: CASSLQTGEETQYF.

The rearrangement uses TRBV12-5 and TRBJ1-1, with D maybe TRBD1 (6 bases). Germline CDR1 is LGHNT and CDR2 is FRNRAP. Trimming removed 2 bases at V and 4 bases at J, with 14 bases between. This CDR3 has 15 amino acids. The CDR3 bases are TGTGCTAGTGGTTTGATGGGGGCAAAGGGCACTGAAGCTTTCTTT. Translated: CASGLMGAKGTEAFF.

The chain recombines TRBV9 with TRBJ2-2; 11 bases align to TRBD2. The V gene end was trimmed by 2 bases and the J gene end by 8 bases; junction bases not matched to a gene: 8. Looked up from germline, CDR1 is SGDLS and CDR2 is YYNGEE. The CDR3 contains 16 residues. The chain's CDR3 is CASSVSTSGGKGELFF. The DNA of the CDR3 is TGTGCCAGCAGCGTCTCAACTAGCGGGGGCAAGGGGGAGCTGTTTTTT.

The chain uses TRBV7-9 and TRBJ2-7, with 10 positions matching TRBD1. Trimming removed 5 bases from V and 5 bases from J; junction bases left unmatched: 3. This CDR3 region has 13 residues. Germline V gene data show CDR1 as SEHNR and CDR2 as FQNEAQ (reference sequence). The CDR3 loop is CASSGDRGHEQYF. In nucleotides, the CDR3 is TGTGCCAGCAGCGGGGACAGGGGCCACGAGCAGTACTTC.

This chain joins TRBV6-4 and TRBJ1-6, with D possibly TRBD1 on 5 matching bases. CDR3 length equals 15 residues. In germline, CDR1 is MRHNA, CDR2 SNTAGT. Trimming took off 6 bases at V and 3 bases at J, with 12 bases between the two ends. CDR3 sequence: CASSSTADYNSPLHF. In nucleotides, the CDR3 is TGTGCCAGCAGCTCGACAGCAGACTATAATTCACCCCTCCACTTT.

The chain employs TRBV7-2 and TRBJ2-5, with 7 bases that match TRBD2. Germline V gene lookup returns CDR1 SGHTA and CDR2 FQGNSA. This CDR3 comprises 16 residues. V was clipped by 1 base and J by 4 bases; unmatched bases: 9. The CDR3 nucleotides read TGTGCCAGCAGCTTAGTACGGCGGGAGTGGCCAGAGACCCAGTACTTC. Amino acids: CASSLVRREWPETQYF.

This clone was picked up one time. This chain joins TRBV30 and TRBJ1-4; no clear D gene. V was shortened by 3 bases and J by 8 bases, with 19 bases between the two germline ends. The CDR3 has 15 amino acids. Germline CDR1 and CDR2: GTSNPN and SVGIG (reference sequence). CDR3 bases: TGTGCCTGGAGCGCCCTACTACGAGCTGAGGAAAAACTGTTTTTT. Translation: CAWSALLRAEEKLFF. Together with reference TRBV30 and TRBJ1-4, the CDR3 gives the full variable domain: SQTIHQWPATLVQPVGSPLSLECTVEGTSNPNLYWYRQAAGRGLQLLFYSVGIGQISSEVPQNLSASRPQDRQFILSSKKLLLSDSGFYLCAWSALLRAEEKLFFGSGTQLSVL.

A note on this clone: Germline and junction disagree at one end, which may indicate a read error. V usage is TRBV5-6 and J usage is TRBJ2-6; TRBD1 might be the D (5 bases). CDR3 size: 15 residues. Per germline, CDR1 SGHDT and CDR2 YYEEEE. The CDR3 region is CASSLLLPGANGLTF. The CDR3 DNA reads TGTGCCAGCAGCTTGCTGCTCCCTGGGGCCAACGGCCTGACTTTC.

The chain recombines TRBV7-9 with TRBJ1-1; unclear D gene. V dropped 3 bases and J dropped 0 bases, with 5 bases sitting between them. The CDR3 is 13 residues long. From germline, CDR1 is SEHNR and CDR2 FQNEAQ (reference sequence). CDR3 sequence reads: CASSFGLNTEAFF. In DNA form, the CDR3 reads TGTGCCAGCAGCTTCGGGTTGAACACTGAAGCTTTCTTT.

The genes are TRBV30 and TRBJ2-2; TRBD1 is a possible D gene (5 bases). Germline V lookup: CDR1 GTSNPN, CDR2 SVGIG (reference sequence). CDR3 length: 15 residues. V dropped 2 bases and J dropped 0 bases, with 10 bases sitting between them. The CDR3 nucleotides read TGTGCCTGGAGTCCCCCAGGGTCGAACACCGGGGAGCTGTTTTTT. Its protein product is CAWSPPGSNTGELFF.

The rearrangement uses TRBV6-1 and TRBJ2-3; a possible D gene is TRBD2 (6 bases). Trimming took 5 bases from V and 1 from J, leaving 13 bases between them. From germline, CDR1 is MNHNS and CDR2 SASEGT. This CDR3 is 15 amino acids long. The CDR3 here is CASSSPGGRTDTQYF. CDR3 nucleotide sequence: TGTGCCAGCAGTTCCCCCGGGGGACGCACAGATACGCAGTATTTT.

The rearrangement links TRBV11-2 to TRBJ2-1, with D unclear. Germline V gives CDR1 SGHAT, CDR2 FQNNGV. The CDR3 length is 14 residues. With 5 bases removed from V and 1 base from J, the gap between germline ends came to 9 bases. The CDR3 DNA reads as TGTGCCAGCAGCCTGACACGTTCCTACAATGAGCAGTTCTTC. Encoded protein: CASSLTRSYNEQFF.

V usage is TRBV6-4 and J usage is TRBJ2-2; the match to TRBD2 covers 7 bases. Germline V gives CDR1 MRHNA, CDR2 SNTAGT. The CDR3 loop spans 17 amino acids. V was clipped by 5 bases and J by 0 bases; unmatched bases: 9. CDR3 sequence: CASSTAGGGPNTGELFF. The CDR3 DNA sequence: TGTGCCAGCAGTACCGCTGGCGGGGGACCGAACACCGGGGAGCTGTTTTTT.